The 9 T cell receptor beta chains presented below share a single source sample, sequenced in a study of cytomegalovirus exposure and HLA in healthy donors. TCRdb's table, derived via immunoSEQ multiplex PCR, lists solely in-frame clones and lacks some. The sample carries 150,000 to 200,000 clones, approximately 89% recorded once. The sequencing sample was made of PBMCs. These receptors came from a young man in good health and CMV-seropositive.

The V call is TRBV4-3, the J call TRBJ2-1, with D possibly being TRBD2 (5 bases). There are 15 residues in the CDR3. In germline, CDR1 is LGHNA, CDR2 YSLEER. Trimming took 0 bases from V and 2 from J, leaving 8 bases between them. Here the CDR3 DNA reads TGCGCCAGCAGCCAAGAGACCGGGACCTACAATGAGCAGTTCTTC. This encodes CASSQETGTYNEQFF.

This clone appeared a few times. The chain uses TRBV7-8 and TRBJ2-1; 12 positions match TRBD2. The germline V gene encodes CDR1 SGHVS and CDR2 FQNEAQ. The V segment lost 5 bases and the J segment 0 bases; nucleotides outside the gene matches: 11. This CDR3 spans 19 amino acids. The CDR3 sequence: CASSTPTSGGFRSYNEQFF. Written as DNA, the CDR3 is TGTGCCAGCAGCACACCGACTAGCGGGGGCTTCCGCTCCTACAATGAGCAGTTCTTC. Together with reference TRBV7-8 and TRBJ2-1, the CDR3 gives the full variable domain: GAGVSQSPRYKVAKRGQDVALRCDPISGHVSLFWYQQALGQGPEFLTYFQNEAQLDKSGLPSDRFFAERPEGSVSTLKIQRTQQEDSAVYLCASSTPTSGGFRSYNEQFFGPGTRLTVL.

The gene calls are TRBV7-3 and TRBJ2-7; no definite D call. V dropped 3 bases and J dropped 5 bases, with 11 bases sitting between them. Germline V gene data show CDR1 as SGHTA and CDR2 as FQGTGA. The length of the CDR3 is 13 residues. CDR3 nucleotide sequence: TGTGCCAGCAGCTTGGTCGGGTTCGACGAGCAGTACTTC. Protein product: CASSLVGFDEQYF.

This chain connects TRBV30 to TRBJ1-3, with D possibly matching TRBD1 (5 bases). The V end lost 7 bases, the J end lost 5 bases, and 15 bases lay between the germline ends. CDR1 and CDR2 (germline): GTSNPN, SVGIG (reference sequence). This CDR3 has 13 residues. The CDR3 loop reads CAFTGTWRNTIYF. CDR3 nucleotides: TGTGCCTTTACAGGCACTTGGCGAAACACCATATATTTT. The complete variable domain, with remaining parts taken from reference TRBV30 and TRBJ1-3, reads SQTIHQWPATLVQPVGSPLSLECTVEGTSNPNLYWYRQAAGRGLQLLFYSVGIGQISSEVPQNLSASRPQDRQFILSSKKLLLSDSGFYLCAFTGTWRNTIYFGEGSWLTVV.

The chain is built from TRBV23-1 and TRBJ2-7; 13 bases line up with TRBD2. TRBV23-1 is treated as an ORF (open reading frame) with a function not yet certain. The J segment lost 4 bases and the V segment lost 1 base, leaving 4 bases of the junction unmatched. The CDR3 length is 16 residues. The CDR3 nucleotides are TGCGCCAGCAGTCAATGCTGGACTAGCGGGGGATACGAGCAGTACTTC. This codes for CASSQCWTSGGYEQYF.

This chain links TRBV25-1 with TRBJ2-7; possibly TRBD2 for D (5 bases). V dropped 1 base and J dropped 9 bases, with 13 bases sitting between them. The CDR3 contains 13 residues. Germline loops: CDR1 MGHDK, CDR2 SYGVNS. The CDR3 sequence: CASSEFGLPGQYF. The CDR3 DNA is TGTGCCAGCAGTGAATTTGGACTCCCTGGGCAGTACTTC.

V gene TRBV4-1 combines with J gene TRBJ1-1, with 9 bases identical to TRBD1. This CDR3 comprises 17 residues. The ends lost 1 base at V and 1 base at J; junction bases unmatched: 7. Per germline, CDR1 MGHRA and CDR2 YSYEKL. This CDR3 reads CASSQGLGGQGNTEAFF. Written as DNA, the CDR3 is TGCGCCAGCAGCCAAGGCTTGGGGGGACAGGGGAACACTGAAGCTTTCTTT.

The chain uses TRBV4-3 and TRBJ2-7, with D perhaps TRBD2 (5 bases). The V and J ends lost 0 bases and 5 bases respectively, with 11 bases between them. The V gene's germline CDR1 is LGHNA and CDR2 YSLEER. This CDR3 spans 14 amino acids. DNA for the CDR3: TGCGCCAGCAGCCAAGATATTCCGGAGGACGAGCAGTACTTC. This gives the protein CASSQDIPEDEQYF.

V usage is TRBV10-2 and J usage is TRBJ2-7, with D possibly TRBD2 on 5 matching bases. The length of the CDR3 is 11 residues. CDR1 is WSHSY, CDR2 SAAADI, per germline. V shed 3 bases and J shed 10 bases, with 10 bases lying between them. The chain's CDR3 is CASSESTGQYF. The DNA for the CDR3 is TGCGCCAGCAGTGAAAGTACGGGACAGTACTTC.